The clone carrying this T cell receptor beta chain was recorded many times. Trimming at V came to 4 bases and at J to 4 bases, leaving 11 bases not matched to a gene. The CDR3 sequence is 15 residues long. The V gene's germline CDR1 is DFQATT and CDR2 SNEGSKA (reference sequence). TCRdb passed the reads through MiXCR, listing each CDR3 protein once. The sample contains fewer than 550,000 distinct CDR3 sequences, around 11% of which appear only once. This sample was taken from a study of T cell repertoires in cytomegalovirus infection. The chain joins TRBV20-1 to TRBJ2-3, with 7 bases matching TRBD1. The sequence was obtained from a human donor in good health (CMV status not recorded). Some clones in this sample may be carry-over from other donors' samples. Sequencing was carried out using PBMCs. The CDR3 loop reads CSATRGQVNADTQYF. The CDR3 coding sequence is TGCAGTGCTACCAGAGGACAGGTTAATGCAGATACGCAGTATTTT.